Only a few counts were recorded for the clone carrying this T cell receptor beta chain. Its antigen is still unknown. CDR3 and TCR beta VDJ profiling relied on a genomic DNA template. TCRdb called the reads again in MiXCR, with one record for every CDR3 protein. The table shows 260,000 or so distinct CDR3 sequences, with roughly 80% occurring only once. The CDR3 contains 14 residues. Germline CDR1 is SGHDN and CDR2 is FVKESK. Unmatched junction bases numbered 1, after V lost 4 bases and J lost 7 bases. The sample is drawn from a study of CD8+CD57+ T cells in acquired aplastic anemia. Study findings and constraints: Patients and controls shared 25 to 30 CD8+ CDR3 sequences, highly expressed in patients.

In patients chosen for sequencing, flow cytometry had shown CD8+CD57+ cell expansion. Material for sequencing was sorted CD4+, CD8+, or CD8+CD57+ T cells (not recorded which) from PBMCs. This TCR was recovered from a human donor with aplastic anemia. The V gene is TRBV14, the J gene TRBJ1-6; 10 positions agree with TRBD1. The CDR3 DNA reads as TGTGCCAGCAGCCGGGACAGGGGAAATTCACCCCTCCACTTT. Translating gives CASSRDRGNSPLHF.